Sequencing of this TCR beta chain was carried out in a study of blood T cell repertoires in COVID-19. Study details: Sites across the United States, Italy and Spain contributed samples from acute and convalescent COVID-19. Sample material is recorded as cDNA or gDNA derived from T cells, B-cell-depleted T cells, or PBMCs.

Original processing notes: Reference gene primer amplification yielded estimated nucleated cell counts. Here immunoSEQ multiplex PCR was the method, and the copy in TCRdb shows in-frame clones only, minus some. V and J calls and clone size are as listed in that table; D and trimming were resolved from the DNA. The sample carries roughly 250,000 clones, roughly nine tenths recorded once. The V gene's germline CDR1 is SGDLS and CDR2 YYNGEE. The CDR3 has 14 residues. V was shortened by 2 bases and J by 4 bases, with 12 bases between the two germline ends. The count of this clone is one. Sequencing input: peripheral blood. The origin of this receptor is a man in his fifties or sixties who had recovered from COVID-19. V gene TRBV9 combines with J gene TRBJ1-1; no firm D call. CDR3: CASSVRVSSTEAFF. The CDR3 DNA reads as TGTGCCAGCAGCGTTCGAGTGTCGTCCACTGAAGCTTTCTTT.